This TCR beta chain is from a study of blood T cell repertoires in COVID-19. Turning to the study itself: T cells, B-cell-depleted T cells, or PBMCs supplied cDNA or gDNA.

This CDR3 comprises 13 residues. V was pared by 6 bases and J by 5 bases, with 3 bases of the junction left unmatched. Per germline, CDR1 MNHEY and CDR2 SVGAGI. In assigning cohorts, the study relied on participant-reported clinical history. Exposed volunteers were people who met a COVID-19 case within 2 weeks before study entry. In the study's own analysis: By means of reference gene primer amplification, nucleated cell counts were estimated. Only in-frame clones appear in the TCRdb table, and some are missing; sequencing was by immunoSEQ multiplex PCR. The DNA was the basis for D and trimming; V, J and clone size are from that table. The top ten hold around 3.6% of the sample, which has 200,000 to 250,000 clones, 80% to 90% seen once. A few counts support this clone.

The chain uses TRBV6-5 and TRBJ2-2; 7 bases map to TRBD2. Source material: PBMCs or T cells enriched from blood (not recorded which). This receptor was taken from a woman in her 30s who had been exposed to COVID-19. DNA of the CDR3: TGTGCCAGCAGGAGGGAGGGGACCGGGGAGCTGTTTTTT. Translated, it gives CASRREGTGELFF.